The 9 T cell receptor beta chains below were found in one sample sequenced in a study of T cells in Graves' hyperthyroidism and ophthalmopathy. From RNA transcripts, TCR beta CDR3 regions were amplified. In the first-round RT-PCR of the TCR CDR3, the HTBI primer set was used. One entry per CDR3 protein, called by TCRdb with MiXCR from the multiplex PCR reads. In the table there are 200,000 to 300,000 distinct CDR3 sequences, around 26% of which are singletons. Sequenced sample: blood. These receptors came from a woman in her thirties or forties with Graves' ophthalmopathy.

In this sample, this clonotype turned up many times. The chain is built from TRBV18 and TRBJ2-7, with 10 bases aligning to TRBD1. Germline V lookup: CDR1 KGHSH, CDR2 LQKENI. Unmatched junction bases numbered 3, after V lost 5 bases and J lost 5 bases. This CDR3 has 13 residues. CDR3: CASSGTGDHEQYF. CDR3 DNA sequence: TGTGCCAGCTCAGGGACAGGGGACCACGAGCAGTACTTC.

Many counts were recorded for this clonotype. The chain carries TRBV7-2 and TRBJ2-5; D is unresolved. Per germline, CDR1 SGHTA and CDR2 FQGNSA. The CDR3 runs to 13 residues. Trimming removed 2 bases from V and 5 bases from J, with 9 bases in between. CDR3 amino acids: CASSLSDAETQYF. The DNA for the CDR3 is TGTGCCAGCAGCTTAAGCGATGCGGAGACCCAGTACTTC. Full variable domain (remainder filled in from reference TRBV7-2 and TRBJ2-5): GAGVSQSPSNKVTEKGKDVELRCDPISGHTALYWYRQSLGQGLEFLIYFQGNSAPDKSGLPSDRFSAERTGGSVSTLTIQRTQQEDSAVYLCASSLSDAETQYFGPGTRLLVL.

This clonotype has a handful of counts. The V and J genes are TRBV29-1 and TRBJ1-1; D uncertain. The germline V gene encodes CDR1 SQVTM and CDR2 ANQGSEA. V lost 5 bases and J 3 bases, leaving 7 bases between the germline ends. This CDR3 spans 11 amino acids. The DNA of the CDR3 is TGCAGCGTTCGGTGGGACACTGAAGCTTTCTTT. This encodes CSVRWDTEAFF. Complete variable domain (other parts from reference TRBV29-1 and TRBJ1-1): SAVISQKPSRDICQRGTSLTIQCQVDSQVTMMFWYRQQPGQSLTLIATANQGSEATYESGFVIDKFPISRPNLTFSTLTVSNMSPEDSSIYLCSVRWDTEAFFGQGTRLTVV.

This chain joins TRBV28 and TRBJ1-6, with 7 bases aligning to TRBD1. V was pared by 9 bases and J by 9 bases, with 17 bases of the junction left unmatched. The CDR3 spans 16 residues. Germline CDR1 and CDR2: MDHEN and SYDVKM. DNA of the CDR3: TGTGCCAGGCTGCTACGGGACAGCCTAACCGGTTCACCCCTCCACTTT. Translation gives CARLLRDSLTGSPLHF.

This clonotype was seen at least ten times. CDR3 DNA: TGTGCCAGCAGCTTAATGCACACACCCTACGAGCAGTACTTC. Amino acids: CASSLMHTPYEQYF. The chain links TRBV13 to TRBJ2-7; no clear D gene. Deletions cut 2 bases from V and 2 bases from J, with 10 bases between. Germline CDR1 is PRHDT and CDR2 is FYEKMQ (reference sequence). The CDR3 is made up of 14 amino acids.

This clonotype was observed many times. This chain connects TRBV24-1 to TRBJ2-4; 8 nucleotides agree with TRBD2. The J segment lost 6 bases and the V segment lost 1 base, leaving 13 bases of the junction unmatched. This CDR3 has 18 residues. Per the germline V gene, CDR1 is KGHDR and CDR2 is SFDVKD. CDR3 bases: TGTGCCACCAGTGATTTCGGGGGGGACGACGATTATTCAAACATTCAGTACTTC. Its translation is CATSDFGGDDDYSNIQYF.

The V and J genes are TRBV28 and TRBJ1-1, with no clear D. The CDR3 totals 15 residues. The germline V gene has CDR1 MDHEN and CDR2 SYDVKM. Trimming took 1 base from V and 5 from J, leaving 14 bases between them. The CDR3 bases are TGTGCCAGCAGTTTATTGACCCCCCGGGGAACTGAAGCTTTCTTT. Translated, it gives CASSLLTPRGTEAFF. The full variable domain, its missing parts supplied by reference TRBV28 and TRBJ1-1, is DVKVTQSSRYLVKRTGEKVFLECVQDMDHENMFWYRQDPGLGLRLIYFSYDVKMKEKGDIPEGYSVSREKKERFSLILESASTNQTSMYLCASSLLTPRGTEAFFGQGTRLTVV.

The chain carries TRBV29-1 and TRBJ1-1; tentatively, D is TRBD1 (5 bases). CDR1 is SQVTM, CDR2 ANQGSEA, per germline. Trimming stripped 6 bases from V and 0 bases from J, with 14 bases between. CDR3 length: 14 amino acids. DNA for the CDR3: TGCAGCGTGGGGCCAGGGATTATGAACACTGAAGCTTTCTTT. This gives the protein CSVGPGIMNTEAFF.

Comments on this clonotype: Germline and junction disagree at one end, which may indicate a read error. V and J are TRBV19 and TRBJ1-1; 8 bases line up with TRBD1. CDR1 and CDR2 from the germline V gene are LNHDA and SQIVND (reference sequence). This CDR3 contains 17 residues. The CDR3 DNA reads TGTGCCAGTAGTATATCGACAGGGGACTTTTATGACACTGAAGCTTGCTTT. It translates to CASSISTGDFYDTEACF.